This is a list of T cell receptor beta chains from one sample in a study of graft-versus-host responses after intestinal transplantation. For these TCRs, the target antigens are not known. Sequencing was performed with immunoSEQ multiplex PCR; in TCRdb, only in-frame clones are kept and a portion is missing. The data hold around 88,000 clones, with 91% observed a single time. The material sequenced was unstimulated CD8+ T cells sorted from spleen or lymph node cells, taken before transplant. These receptors all come from a human donor who was the organ donor for an intestinal transplant. Both conserved end residues are part of each CDR3. Each record gives: J gene, D gene, V gene, CDR3 protein. The D gene is left open where the match is weak.

J gene: TRBJ2-1; D gene: TRBD2; V gene: TRBV4-1; CDR3 protein: CASSQDWVAGSEQFF
J gene: TRBJ2-1; D gene: .; V gene: TRBV19; CDR3 protein: CASSEPESDEQFF
J gene: TRBJ2-2; D gene: .; V gene: TRBV6-1; CDR3 protein: CASSEAVGGPTGELFF
J gene: TRBJ2-3; D gene: .; V gene: TRBV7-3; CDR3 protein: CASSFLGGAGDTQYF
J gene: TRBJ2-1; D gene: .; V gene: TRBV5-4; CDR3 protein: CASSLGASYNEQFF
J gene: TRBJ2-3; D gene: .; V gene: TRBV27; CDR3 protein: CASSLSGGNTDTQYF
J gene: TRBJ2-4; D gene: TRBD2; V gene: TRBV18; CDR3 protein: CASSPPTSATLRAKNIQYF
J gene: TRBJ2-7; D gene: .; V gene: TRBV5-1; CDR3 protein: CASSRGEGSYEQYF
J gene: TRBJ1-5; D gene: .; V gene: TRBV18; CDR3 protein: CASSPKQDHNQPQHF
J gene: TRBJ1-5; D gene: TRBD1; V gene: TRBV7-9; CDR3 protein: CASSSGQGGSNQPQHF
J gene: TRBJ2-7; D gene: .; V gene: TRBV10-3; CDR3 protein: CAIRDSYEQYF
J gene: TRBJ2-7; D gene: .; V gene: TRBV7-9; CDR3 protein: CASSPTDYHEQYF
J gene: TRBJ1-1; D gene: TRBD1; V gene: TRBV5-1; CDR3 protein: CASSPGTGGPEAFF
J gene: TRBJ2-4; D gene: .; V gene: TRBV28; CDR3 protein: CASSLFGLLSIQYF
J gene: TRBJ1-1; D gene: TRBD1; V gene: TRBV7-2; CDR3 protein: CASSSGTGVMDTEAFF
J gene: TRBJ1-4; D gene: .; V gene: TRBV12-5; CDR3 protein: CASGFWRERATNEKLFF
J gene: TRBJ1-5; D gene: .; V gene: TRBV4-1; CDR3 protein: CASSLAVFQPQHF
J gene: TRBJ2-3; D gene: TRBD2; V gene: TRBV7-6; CDR3 protein: CASSITWTSGGSYTDTQYF
J gene: TRBJ1-1; D gene: .; V gene: TRBV27; CDR3 protein: CASSLDGGSTEAFF
J gene: TRBJ2-2; D gene: TRBD1; V gene: TRBV9; CDR3 protein: CASSVIGTATGELFF
J gene: TRBJ2-1; D gene: .; V gene: TRBV5-4; CDR3 protein: CASSPLMGSYNEQFF